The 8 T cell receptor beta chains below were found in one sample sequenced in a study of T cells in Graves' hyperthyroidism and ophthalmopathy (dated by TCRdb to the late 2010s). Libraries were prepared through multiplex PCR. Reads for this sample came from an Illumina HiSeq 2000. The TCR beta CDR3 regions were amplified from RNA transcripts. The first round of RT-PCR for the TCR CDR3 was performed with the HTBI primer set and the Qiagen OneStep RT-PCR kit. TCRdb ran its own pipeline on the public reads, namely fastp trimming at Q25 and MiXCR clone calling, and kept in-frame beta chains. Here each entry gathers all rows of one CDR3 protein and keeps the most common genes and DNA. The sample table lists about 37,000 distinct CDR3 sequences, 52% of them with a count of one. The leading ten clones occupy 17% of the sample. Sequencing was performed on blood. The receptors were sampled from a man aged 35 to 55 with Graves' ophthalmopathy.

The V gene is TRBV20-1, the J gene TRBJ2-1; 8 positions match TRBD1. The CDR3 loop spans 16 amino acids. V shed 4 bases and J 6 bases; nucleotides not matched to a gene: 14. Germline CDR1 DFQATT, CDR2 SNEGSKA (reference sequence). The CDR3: CSATVLGQGAINEQFF. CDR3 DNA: TGCAGTGCTACTGTATTGGGGCAGGGGGCCATCAATGAGCAGTTCTTC.

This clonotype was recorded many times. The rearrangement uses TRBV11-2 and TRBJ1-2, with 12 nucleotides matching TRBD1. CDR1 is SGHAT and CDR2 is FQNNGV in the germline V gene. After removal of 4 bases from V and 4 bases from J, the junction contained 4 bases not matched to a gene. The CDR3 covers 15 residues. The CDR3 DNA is TGTGCCAGCAGCTCTGGGGGACAGGGGGCCTATGGCTACACCTTC. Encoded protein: CASSSGGQGAYGYTF.

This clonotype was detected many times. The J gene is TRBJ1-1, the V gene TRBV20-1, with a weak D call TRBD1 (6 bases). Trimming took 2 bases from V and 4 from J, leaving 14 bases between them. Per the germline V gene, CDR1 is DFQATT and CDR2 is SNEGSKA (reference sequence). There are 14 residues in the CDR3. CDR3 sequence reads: CSARKGETGTEAFF. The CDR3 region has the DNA TGCAGTGCTAGAAAAGGCGAGACAGGCACTGAAGCTTTCTTT.

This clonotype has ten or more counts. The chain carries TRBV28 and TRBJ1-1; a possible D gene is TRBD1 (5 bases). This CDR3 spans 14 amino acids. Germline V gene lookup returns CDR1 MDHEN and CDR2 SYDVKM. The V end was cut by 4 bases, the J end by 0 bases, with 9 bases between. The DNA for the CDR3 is TGTGCCAGCAGTTCCGCGGGGGTGAACACTGAAGCTTTCTTT. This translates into CASSSAGVNTEAFF.

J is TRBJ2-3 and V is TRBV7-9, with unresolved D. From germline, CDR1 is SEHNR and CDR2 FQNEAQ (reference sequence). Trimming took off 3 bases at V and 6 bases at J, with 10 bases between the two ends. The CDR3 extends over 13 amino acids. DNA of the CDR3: TGTGCCAGCAGCTTGCGCACACCGGATACGCAGTATTTT. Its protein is CASSLRTPDTQYF.

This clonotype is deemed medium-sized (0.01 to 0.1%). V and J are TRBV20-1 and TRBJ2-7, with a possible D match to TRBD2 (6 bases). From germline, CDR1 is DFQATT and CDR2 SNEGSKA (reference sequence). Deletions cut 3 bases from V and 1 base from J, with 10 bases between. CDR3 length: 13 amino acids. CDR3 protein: CSASEGTSYEQYF. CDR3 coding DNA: TGCAGTGCTAGCGAGGGGACTTCCTACGAGCAGTACTTC.

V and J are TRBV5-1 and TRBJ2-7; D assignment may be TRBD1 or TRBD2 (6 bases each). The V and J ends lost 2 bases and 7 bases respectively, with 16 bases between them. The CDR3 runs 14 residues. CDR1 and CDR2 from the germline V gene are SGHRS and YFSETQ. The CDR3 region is CASSLGGLAGEQYF. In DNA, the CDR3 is TGCGCCAGCAGCTTAGGGGGGCTCGCCGGGGAGCAGTACTTC.

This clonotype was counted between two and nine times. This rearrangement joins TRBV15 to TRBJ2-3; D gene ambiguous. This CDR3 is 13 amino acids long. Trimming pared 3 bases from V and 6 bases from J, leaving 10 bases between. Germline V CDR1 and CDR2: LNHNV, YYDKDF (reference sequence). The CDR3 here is CATSRDRADTQYF. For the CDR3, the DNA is TGTGCCACCAGCAGGGATAGGGCGGATACGCAGTATTTT.